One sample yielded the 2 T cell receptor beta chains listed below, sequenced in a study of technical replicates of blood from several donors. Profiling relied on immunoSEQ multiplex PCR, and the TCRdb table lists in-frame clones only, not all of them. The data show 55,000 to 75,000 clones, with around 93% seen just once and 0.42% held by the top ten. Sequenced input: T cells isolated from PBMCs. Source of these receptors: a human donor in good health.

CDR3 amino acids: CASSFQNTGANVLTF. For the CDR3, the DNA is TGTGCCAGCAGCTTTCAGAATACTGGGGCCAACGTCCTGACTTTC. This chain uses TRBV7-3 with TRBJ2-6, with D unresolved. V lost 3 bases and J 2 bases, leaving 8 bases between the germline ends. This CDR3 has 15 residues. In germline, CDR1 is SGHTA, CDR2 FQGTGA.

CDR3 in DNA: TGTGCCAGCAGCTCTTCCAGGGGGCGGGAAAGTGATACGCAGTATTTT. Amino acid sequence: CASSSSRGRESDTQYF. The gene calls are TRBV11-3 and TRBJ2-3; TRBD1 aligns across 8 bases. Germline-derived CDR1 and CDR2 are SGHNT and YENEEA. With V trimmed by 4 bases and J by 6 bases, 12 bases remained unmatched. This CDR3 has 16 amino acids. Filled out from reference TRBV11-3 and TRBJ2-3, the complete variable domain reads EAGVVQSPRYKIIEKKQPVAFWCNPISGHNTLYWYLQNLGQGPELLIRYENEEAVDDSQLPKDRFSAERLKGVDSTLKIQPAELGDSAVYLCASSSSRGRESDTQYFGPGTRLTVL.